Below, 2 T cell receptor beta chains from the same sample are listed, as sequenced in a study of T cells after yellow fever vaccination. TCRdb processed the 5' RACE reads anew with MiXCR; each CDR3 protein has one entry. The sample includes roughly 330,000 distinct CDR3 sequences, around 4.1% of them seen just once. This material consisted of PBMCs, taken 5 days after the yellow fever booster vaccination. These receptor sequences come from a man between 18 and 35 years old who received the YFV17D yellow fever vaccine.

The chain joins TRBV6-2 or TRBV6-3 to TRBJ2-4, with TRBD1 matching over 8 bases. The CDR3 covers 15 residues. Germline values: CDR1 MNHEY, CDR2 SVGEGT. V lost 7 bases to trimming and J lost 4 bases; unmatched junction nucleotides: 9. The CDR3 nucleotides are TGTGCCAGCACAACCCCGACAGGGGCAAAAAACATTCAGTACTTC. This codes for CASTTPTGAKNIQYF.

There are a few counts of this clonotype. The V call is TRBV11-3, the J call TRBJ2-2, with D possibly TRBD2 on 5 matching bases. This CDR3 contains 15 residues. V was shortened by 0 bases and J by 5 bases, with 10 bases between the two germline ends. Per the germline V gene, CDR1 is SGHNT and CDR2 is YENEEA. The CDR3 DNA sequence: TGTGCCAGCAGCTTAGATCCCGGGGAGACCGGGGAGCTGTTTTTT. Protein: CASSLDPGETGELFF.